This TCR beta chain was recorded in a study of CD8 T cells in ankylosing spondylitis. Whole-study results and caveats: Disease-linked clones reportedly concentrated significantly in matched ankylosing spondylitis synovial fluid.

A single record per CDR3 protein comes from TCRdb applying MiXCR to the 5' RACE reads. The data contain about 39,000 distinct CDR3 sequences, approximately 3% of them singletons. Per germline, CDR1 SGDLS and CDR2 YYNGEE. The ends were cut back, 0 bases at V and 1 base at J, with 11 bases in the middle. The CDR3 has 17 residues. In this sample, this clonotype turned up many times. Its target is not known. The chain employs TRBV9 and TRBJ2-6, with no clear D. The clonotype was recovered from a male donor with ankylosing spondylitis or in good health (not recorded which). The sequenced material came from blood, either unsorted or a sorted T cell fraction (not recorded which). CDR3 coding DNA: TGTGCCAGCAGCGTAGAGGCTATTGGGTCTGGGGCCAACGTCCTGACTTTC. Translating gives CASSVEAIGSGANVLTF.